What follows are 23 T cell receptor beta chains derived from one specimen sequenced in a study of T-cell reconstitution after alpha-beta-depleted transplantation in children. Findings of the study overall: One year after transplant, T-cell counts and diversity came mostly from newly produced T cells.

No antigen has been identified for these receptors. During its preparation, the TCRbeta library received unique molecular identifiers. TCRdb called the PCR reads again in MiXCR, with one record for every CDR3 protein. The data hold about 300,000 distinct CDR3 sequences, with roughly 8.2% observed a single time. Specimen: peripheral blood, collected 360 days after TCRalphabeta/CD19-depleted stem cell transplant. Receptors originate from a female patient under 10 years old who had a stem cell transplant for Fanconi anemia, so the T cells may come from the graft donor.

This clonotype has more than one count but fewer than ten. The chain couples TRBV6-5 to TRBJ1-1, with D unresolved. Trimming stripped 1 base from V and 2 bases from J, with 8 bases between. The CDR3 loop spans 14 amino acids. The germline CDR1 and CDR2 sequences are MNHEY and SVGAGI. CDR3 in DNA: TGTGCCAGCAGTTACTGGGAAAAAAACACTGAAGCTTTCTTT. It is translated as CASSYWEKNTEAFF.

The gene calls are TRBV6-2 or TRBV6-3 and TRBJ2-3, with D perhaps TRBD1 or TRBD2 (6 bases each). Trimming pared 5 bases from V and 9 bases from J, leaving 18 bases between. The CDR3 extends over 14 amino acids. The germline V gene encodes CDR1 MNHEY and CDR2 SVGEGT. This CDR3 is CASSTLDGGLTQYF. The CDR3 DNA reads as TGTGCCAGCAGTACCCTGGACGGGGGCCTGACGCAGTATTTT.

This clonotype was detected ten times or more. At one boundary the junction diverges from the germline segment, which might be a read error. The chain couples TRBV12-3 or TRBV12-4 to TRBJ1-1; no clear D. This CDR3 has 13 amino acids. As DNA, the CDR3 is TGCGCCAGCAGCTTGGGCAAGAACACTGAAGCTTTCTTT. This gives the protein CASSLGKNTEAFF.

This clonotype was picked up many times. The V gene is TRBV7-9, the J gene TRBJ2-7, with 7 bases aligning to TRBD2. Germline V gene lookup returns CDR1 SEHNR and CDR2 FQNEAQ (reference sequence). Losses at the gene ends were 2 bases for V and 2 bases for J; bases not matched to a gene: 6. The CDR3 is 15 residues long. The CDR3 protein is CASSLLAEVPYEQYF. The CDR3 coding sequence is TGTGCCAGCAGCTTACTAGCGGAAGTTCCCTACGAGCAGTACTTC.

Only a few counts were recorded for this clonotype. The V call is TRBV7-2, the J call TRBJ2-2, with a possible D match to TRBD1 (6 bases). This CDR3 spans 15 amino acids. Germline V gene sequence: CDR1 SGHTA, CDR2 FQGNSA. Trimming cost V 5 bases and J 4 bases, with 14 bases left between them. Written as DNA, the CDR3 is TGTGCCAGCAGCGCCGACAGGACCGGCACCGGGGAGCTGTTTTTT. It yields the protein CASSADRTGTGELFF.

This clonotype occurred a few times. The DNA of the CDR3 is TGTGCCAGCAGCCAAGATACTGAAAAACTGTTTTTT. Translation gives CASSQDTEKLFF. The chain combines TRBV3-1 with TRBJ1-4; D gene uncertain. CDR3 length: 12 amino acids. Deletions cut 0 bases from V and 7 bases from J, with 3 bases between. CDR1 LGHDT and CDR2 YNNKEL come from the germline V gene (reference sequence).

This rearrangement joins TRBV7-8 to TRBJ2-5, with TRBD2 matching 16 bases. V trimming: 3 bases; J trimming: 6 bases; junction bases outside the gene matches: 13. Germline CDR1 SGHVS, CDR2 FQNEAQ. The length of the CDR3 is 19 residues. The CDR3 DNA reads TGTGCCAGCAGCTTGCCCCCGGGACTAGCGGGGGGGGGCATGAAGACCCAGTACTTC. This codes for CASSLPPGLAGGGMKTQYF.

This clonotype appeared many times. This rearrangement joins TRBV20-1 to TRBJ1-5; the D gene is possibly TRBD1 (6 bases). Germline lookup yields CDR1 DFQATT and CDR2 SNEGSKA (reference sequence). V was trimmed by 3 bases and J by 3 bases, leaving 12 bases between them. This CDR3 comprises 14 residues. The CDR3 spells CSASGQLFNQPQHF. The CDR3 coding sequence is TGCAGTGCTAGCGGACAGTTATTCAATCAGCCCCAGCATTTT.

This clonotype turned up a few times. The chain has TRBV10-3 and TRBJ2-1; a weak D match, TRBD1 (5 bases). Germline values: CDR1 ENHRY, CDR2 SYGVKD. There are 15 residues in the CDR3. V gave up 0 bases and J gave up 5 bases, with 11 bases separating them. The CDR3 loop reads CAISESDMTHNEQFF. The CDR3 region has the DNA TGTGCCATCAGTGAGTCGGACATGACCCACAATGAGCAGTTCTTC.

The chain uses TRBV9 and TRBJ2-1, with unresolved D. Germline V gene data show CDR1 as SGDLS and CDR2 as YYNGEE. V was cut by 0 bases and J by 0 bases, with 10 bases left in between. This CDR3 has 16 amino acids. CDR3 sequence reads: CASSVAVPSSYNEQFF. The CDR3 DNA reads TGTGCCAGCAGCGTAGCCGTTCCCTCCTCCTACAATGAGCAGTTCTTC. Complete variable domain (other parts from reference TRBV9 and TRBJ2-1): DSGVTQTPKHLITATGQRVTLRCSPRSGDLSVYWYQQSLDQGLQFLIQYYNGEERAKGNILERFSAQQFPDLHSELNLSSLELGDSALYFCASSVAVPSSYNEQFFGPGTRLTVL.

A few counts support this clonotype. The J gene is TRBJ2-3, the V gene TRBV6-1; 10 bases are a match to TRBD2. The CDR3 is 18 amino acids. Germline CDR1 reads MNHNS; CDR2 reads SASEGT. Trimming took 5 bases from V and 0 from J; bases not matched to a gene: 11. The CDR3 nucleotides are TGTGCCAGCAGTCCTGGGACTAGCGCATTTCTGAGCACAGATACGCAGTATTTT. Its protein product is CASSPGTSAFLSTDTQYF.

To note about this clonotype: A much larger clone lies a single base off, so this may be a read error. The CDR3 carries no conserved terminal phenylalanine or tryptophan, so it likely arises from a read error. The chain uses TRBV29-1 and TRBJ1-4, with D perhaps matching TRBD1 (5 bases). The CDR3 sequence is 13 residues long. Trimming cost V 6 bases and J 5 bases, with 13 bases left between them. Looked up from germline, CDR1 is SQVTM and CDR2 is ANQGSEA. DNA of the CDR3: TGCAGCGTCCGGGACGGCCTAAATGAAAAACTGTTTTCT. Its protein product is CSVRDGLNEKLFS.

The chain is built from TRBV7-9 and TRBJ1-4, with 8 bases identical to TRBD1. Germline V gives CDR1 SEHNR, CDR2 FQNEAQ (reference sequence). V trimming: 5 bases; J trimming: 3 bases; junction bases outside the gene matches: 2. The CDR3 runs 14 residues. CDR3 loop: CASSTQGANEKLFF. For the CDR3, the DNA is TGTGCCAGCAGCACACAGGGGGCTAATGAAAAACTGTTTTTT.

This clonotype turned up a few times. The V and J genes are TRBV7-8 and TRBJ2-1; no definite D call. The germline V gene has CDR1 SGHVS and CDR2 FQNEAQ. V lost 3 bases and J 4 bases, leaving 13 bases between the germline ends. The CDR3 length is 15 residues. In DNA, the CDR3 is TGTGCCAGCAGCTTCCATAGACTCGATTACAATGAGCAGTTCTTC. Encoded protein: CASSFHRLDYNEQFF.

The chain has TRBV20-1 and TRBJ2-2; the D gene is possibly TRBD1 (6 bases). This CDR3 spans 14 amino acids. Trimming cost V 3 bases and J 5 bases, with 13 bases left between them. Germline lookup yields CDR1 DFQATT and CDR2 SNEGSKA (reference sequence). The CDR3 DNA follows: TGCAGTGCTAGTACAGGGAGATGGACCGGGGAGCTGTTTTTT. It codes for CSASTGRWTGELFF.

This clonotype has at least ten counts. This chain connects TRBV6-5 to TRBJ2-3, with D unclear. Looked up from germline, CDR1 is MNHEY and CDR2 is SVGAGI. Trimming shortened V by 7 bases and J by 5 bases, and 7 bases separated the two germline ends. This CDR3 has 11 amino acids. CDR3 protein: CASTYLDTQYF. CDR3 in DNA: TGTGCCAGCACCTACTTAGATACGCAGTATTTT.

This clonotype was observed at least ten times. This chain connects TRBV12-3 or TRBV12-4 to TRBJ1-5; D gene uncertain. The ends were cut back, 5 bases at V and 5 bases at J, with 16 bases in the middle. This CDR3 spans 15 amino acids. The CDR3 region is CASSLFSTVDQPQHF. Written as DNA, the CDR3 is TGTGCCAGCAGTCTATTTTCGACGGTCGATCAGCCCCAGCATTTT.

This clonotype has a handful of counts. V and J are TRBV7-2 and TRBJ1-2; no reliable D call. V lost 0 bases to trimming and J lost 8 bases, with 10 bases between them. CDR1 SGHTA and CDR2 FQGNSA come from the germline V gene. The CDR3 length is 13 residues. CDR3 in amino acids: CASSLAVLGGYTF. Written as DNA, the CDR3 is TGTGCCAGCAGCTTAGCGGTTCTGGGAGGCTACACCTTC.

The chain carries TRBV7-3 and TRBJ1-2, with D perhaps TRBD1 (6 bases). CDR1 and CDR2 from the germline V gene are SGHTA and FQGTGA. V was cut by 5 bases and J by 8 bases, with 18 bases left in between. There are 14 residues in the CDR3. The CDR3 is CASSLNREIGGYTF. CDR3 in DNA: TGTGCCAGCAGCCTCAACAGGGAGATAGGAGGCTACACCTTC.

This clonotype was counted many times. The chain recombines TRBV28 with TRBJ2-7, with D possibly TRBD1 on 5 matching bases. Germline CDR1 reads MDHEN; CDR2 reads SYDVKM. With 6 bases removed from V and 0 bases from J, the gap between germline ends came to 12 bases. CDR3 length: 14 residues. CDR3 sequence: CASRESRASYEQYF. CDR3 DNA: TGTGCCAGCAGGGAAAGCAGGGCCTCCTACGAGCAGTACTTC.

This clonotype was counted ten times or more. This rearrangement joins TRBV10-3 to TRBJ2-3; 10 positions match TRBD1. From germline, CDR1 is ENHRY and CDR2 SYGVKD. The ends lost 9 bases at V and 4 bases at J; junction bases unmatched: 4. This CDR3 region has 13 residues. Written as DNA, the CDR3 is TGTGCCATTAAGACAGGGGGCTCAGATACGCAGTATTTT. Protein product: CAIKTGGSDTQYF.

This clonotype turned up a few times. The CDR3 loop is CASRLGGTGELFF. The CDR3 nucleotides read TGCGCCAGCAGATTGGGGGGCACCGGGGAGCTGTTTTTT. The rearrangement links TRBV4-1 to TRBJ2-2, with TRBD2 as a possible D gene (6 bases). The CDR3 runs to 13 residues. CDR1 and CDR2 (germline): MGHRA, YSYEKL. V lost 6 bases, J lost 4 bases, and 9 bases lay in between.

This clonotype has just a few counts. The CDR3 spells CSARDSTAHSYNEQFF. CDR3 nucleotide sequence: TGCAGTGCTAGAGACTCAACGGCCCACTCCTACAATGAGCAGTTCTTC. The chain has TRBV20-1 and TRBJ2-1, with D unclear. Per germline, CDR1 DFQATT and CDR2 SNEGSKA (reference sequence). The CDR3 runs to 16 residues. Trimming took 0 bases from V and 0 from J, leaving 12 bases between them.